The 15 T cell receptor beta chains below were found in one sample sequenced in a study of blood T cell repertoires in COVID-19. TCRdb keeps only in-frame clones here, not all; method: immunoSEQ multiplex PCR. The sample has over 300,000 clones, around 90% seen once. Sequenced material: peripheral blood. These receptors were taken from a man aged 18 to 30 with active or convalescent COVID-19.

The CDR3 nucleotides read TGCGCCAGCAGCCTTGGAGTACTCGACTACAATGAGCAGTTCTTC. The encoded protein is CASSLGVLDYNEQFF. The chain links TRBV4-3 to TRBJ2-1; D remains unclear. V was clipped by 4 bases and J by 3 bases, with 13 bases between them. CDR3 length: 15 residues. Germline V gene sequence: CDR1 LGHNA, CDR2 YSLEER.

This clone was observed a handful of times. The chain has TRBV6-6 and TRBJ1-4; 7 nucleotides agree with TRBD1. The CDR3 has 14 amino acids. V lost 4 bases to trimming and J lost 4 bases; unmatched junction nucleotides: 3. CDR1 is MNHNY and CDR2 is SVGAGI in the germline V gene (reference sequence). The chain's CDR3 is CASSFRDSNEKLFF. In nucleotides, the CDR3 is TGTGCCAGCAGTTTCCGGGACAGTAATGAAAAACTGTTTTTT.

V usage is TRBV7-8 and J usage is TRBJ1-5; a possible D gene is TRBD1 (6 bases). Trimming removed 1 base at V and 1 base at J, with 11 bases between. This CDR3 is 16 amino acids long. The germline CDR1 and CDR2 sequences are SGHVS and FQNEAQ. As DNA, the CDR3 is TGTGCCAGCAGCTTAGTCCAGGGGACAAGCAATCAGCCCCAGCATTTT. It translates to CASSLVQGTSNQPQHF.

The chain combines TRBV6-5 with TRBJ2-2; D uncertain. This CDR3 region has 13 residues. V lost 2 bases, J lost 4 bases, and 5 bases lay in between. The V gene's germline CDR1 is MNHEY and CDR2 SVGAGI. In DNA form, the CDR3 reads TGTGCCAGCAGTTACCGCGTCACCGGGGAGCTGTTTTTT. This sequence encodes CASSYRVTGELFF.

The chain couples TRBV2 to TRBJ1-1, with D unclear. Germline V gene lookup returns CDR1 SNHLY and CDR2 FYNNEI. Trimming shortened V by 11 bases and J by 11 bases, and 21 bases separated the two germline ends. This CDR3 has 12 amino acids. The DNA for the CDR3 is TGTGCCGATATTCGTGAAGGACTGTCGGCTTTCTTT. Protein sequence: CADIREGLSAFF.

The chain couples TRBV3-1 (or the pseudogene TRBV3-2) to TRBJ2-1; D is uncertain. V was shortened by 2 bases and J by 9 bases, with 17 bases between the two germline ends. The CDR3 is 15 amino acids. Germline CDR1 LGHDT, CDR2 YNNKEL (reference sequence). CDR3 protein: CASSQRLPPTREQFF. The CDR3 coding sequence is TGTGCCAGCAGCCAAAGACTCCCTCCGACTCGTGAGCAGTTCTTC.

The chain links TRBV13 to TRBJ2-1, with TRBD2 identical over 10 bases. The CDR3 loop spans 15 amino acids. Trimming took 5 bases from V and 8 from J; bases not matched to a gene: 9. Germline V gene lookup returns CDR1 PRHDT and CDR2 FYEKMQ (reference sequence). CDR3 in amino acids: CASSRPSGSFHEQFF. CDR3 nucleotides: TGTGCCAGCAGCCGGCCTAGCGGGAGTTTCCATGAGCAGTTCTTC.

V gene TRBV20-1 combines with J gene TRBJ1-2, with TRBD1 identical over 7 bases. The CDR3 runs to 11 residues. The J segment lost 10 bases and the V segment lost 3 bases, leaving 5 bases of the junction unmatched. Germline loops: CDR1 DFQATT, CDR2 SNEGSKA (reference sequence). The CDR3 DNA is TGCAGTGCTAGGGAAGACAGGGACTACACCTTC. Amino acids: CSAREDRDYTF.

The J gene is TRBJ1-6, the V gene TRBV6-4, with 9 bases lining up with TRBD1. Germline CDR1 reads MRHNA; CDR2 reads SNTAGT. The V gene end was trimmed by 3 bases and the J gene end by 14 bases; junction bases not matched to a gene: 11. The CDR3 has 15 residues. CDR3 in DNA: TGTGCCAGCAGTGAATCCGGGACAGGGATATTTACCCTCCACTTT. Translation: CASSESGTGIFTLHF.

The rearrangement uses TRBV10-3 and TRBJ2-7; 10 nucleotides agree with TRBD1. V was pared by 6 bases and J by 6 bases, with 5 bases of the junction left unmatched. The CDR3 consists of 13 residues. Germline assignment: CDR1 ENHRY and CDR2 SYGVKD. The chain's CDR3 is CAISRDRGGEQYF. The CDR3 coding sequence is TGTGCCATCAGCCGGGACAGGGGTGGCGAGCAGTACTTC.

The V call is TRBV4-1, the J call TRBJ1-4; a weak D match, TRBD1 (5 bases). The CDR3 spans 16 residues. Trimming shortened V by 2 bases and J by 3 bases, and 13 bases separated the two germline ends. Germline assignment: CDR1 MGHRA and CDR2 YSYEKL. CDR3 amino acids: CASSQFGAPSNEKLFF. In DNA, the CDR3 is TGCGCCAGCAGCCAATTTGGGGCGCCGTCTAATGAAAAACTGTTTTTT.

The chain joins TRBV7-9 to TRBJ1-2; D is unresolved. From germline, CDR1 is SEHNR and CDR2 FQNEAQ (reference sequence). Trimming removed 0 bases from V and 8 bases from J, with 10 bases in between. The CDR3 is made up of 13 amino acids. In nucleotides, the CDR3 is TGTGCCAGCAGCTTAGCGGGCTGGAGGGGCTACACCTTC. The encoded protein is CASSLAGWRGYTF. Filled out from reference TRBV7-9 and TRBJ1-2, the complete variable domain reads DTGVSQNPRHKITKRGQNVTFRCDPISEHNRLYWYRQTLGQGPEFLTYFQNEAQLEKSRLLSDRFSAERPKGSFSTLEIQRTEQGDSAMYLCASSLAGWRGYTFGSGTRLTVV.

The CDR3 bases are TGCGCCAGCAGCCGAGGACAAGCGAATGAAAAACTGTTTTTT. Its translation: CASSRGQANEKLFF. This chain links TRBV5-1 with TRBJ1-4; tentatively, D is TRBD1 (5 bases). The germline V gene has CDR1 SGHRS and CDR2 YFSETQ. The CDR3 is 14 amino acids. The germline V and J ends were trimmed by 4 bases and 5 bases, with 12 bases remaining between them.

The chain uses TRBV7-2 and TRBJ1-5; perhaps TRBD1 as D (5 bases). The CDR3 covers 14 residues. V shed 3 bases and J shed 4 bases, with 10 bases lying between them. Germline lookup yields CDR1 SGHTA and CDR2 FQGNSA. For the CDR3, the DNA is TGTGCCAGCAGCTTCAAGGCAGGGAATCAGCCCCAGCATTTT. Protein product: CASSFKAGNQPQHF.

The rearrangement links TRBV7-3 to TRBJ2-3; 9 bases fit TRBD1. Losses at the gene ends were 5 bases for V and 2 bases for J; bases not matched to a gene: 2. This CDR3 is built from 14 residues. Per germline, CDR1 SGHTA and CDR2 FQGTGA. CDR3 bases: TGTGCCAGCAGCCGGACAGGGGCCACAGATACGCAGTATTTT. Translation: CASSRTGATDTQYF.